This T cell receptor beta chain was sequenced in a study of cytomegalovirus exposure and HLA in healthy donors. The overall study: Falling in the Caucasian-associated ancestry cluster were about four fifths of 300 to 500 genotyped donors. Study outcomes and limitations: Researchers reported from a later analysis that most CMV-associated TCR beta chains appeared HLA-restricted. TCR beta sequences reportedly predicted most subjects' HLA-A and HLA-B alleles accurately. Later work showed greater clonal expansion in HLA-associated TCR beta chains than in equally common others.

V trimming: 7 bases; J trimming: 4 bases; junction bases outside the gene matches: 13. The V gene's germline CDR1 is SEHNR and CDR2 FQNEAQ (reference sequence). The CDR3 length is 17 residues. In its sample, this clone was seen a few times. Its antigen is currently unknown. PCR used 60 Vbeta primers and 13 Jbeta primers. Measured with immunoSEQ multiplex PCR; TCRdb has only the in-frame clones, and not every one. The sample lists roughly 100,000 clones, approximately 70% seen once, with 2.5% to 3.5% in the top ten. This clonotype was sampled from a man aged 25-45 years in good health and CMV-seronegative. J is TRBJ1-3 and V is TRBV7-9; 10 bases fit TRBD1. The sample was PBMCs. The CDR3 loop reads CASTRWGGQGSGNTIYF. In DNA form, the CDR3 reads TGTGCCAGCACGAGGTGGGGGGGACAGGGGTCCGGAAACACCATATATTTT.